Included here is one T cell receptor beta chain sequence, with context. The antigen is undetermined. This record comes from a study of cytomegalovirus exposure and HLA in healthy donors. General study points: TCR association rates varied by HLA locus in a later analysis, with DRB1 highest and HLA-C lowest.

Researchers ran the PCR with 60 Vbeta and 13 Jbeta primers. Some clones are missing from TCRdb's copy, which holds only in-frame ones; the method was immunoSEQ multiplex PCR. Among 230,000 or so clones listed, around 90% were seen once. The V gene's germline CDR1 is MDHEN and CDR2 SYDVKM. The CDR3 runs to 13 residues. Trimming took off 2 bases at V and 6 bases at J, with 8 bases between the two ends. J is TRBJ1-5 and V is TRBV28; possibly TRBD1 for D (5 bases). The sequenced sample was PBMCs. The receptor was derived from a girl aged 2 to 10 in good health and CMV-seronegative. The DNA of the CDR3 is TGTGCCAGCAGTTTACAGGGCGGTCAGCCCCAGCATTTT. Protein product: CASSLQGGQPQHF.